This passage covers 20 T cell receptor beta chains from one sample sequenced in a study of OX40 agonist ivuxolimab in advanced cancers. Sequencing was performed with immunoSEQ multiplex PCR; in TCRdb, only in-frame clones are kept and a portion is missing. Here the sample spans approximately 6,000 clones, 80% to 85% being singletons. Sequenced here: CD4+ or CD8+ T cells sorted from blood, sampled in a trial of the OX40 agonist ivuxolimab. The receptors originated from an adult with an advanced solid tumor such as melanoma, head and neck, liver or kidney cancer.

The rearrangement links TRBV6-5 to TRBJ2-7; D uncertain. Between the trimmed V and J ends, which lost 6 bases and 2 bases, there was a span of 5 bases. The CDR3 spans 11 residues. Germline V gene lookup returns CDR1 MNHEY and CDR2 SVGAGI. CDR3 residues: CASSSPYEQYF. The CDR3 region has the DNA TGTGCCAGCAGCTCTCCCTACGAGCAGTACTTC.

On this clone itself: An end of the junction does not agree with germline; a read error may underlie this. The chain combines TRBV5-3 with TRBJ2-2, with D possibly matching TRBD1 (5 bases). TRBV5-3 is flagged as an ORF with uncertain function. The CDR3 consists of 15 residues. The CDR3 nucleotides read TGTGCCAGCAGCTTTAGTGGACAATACACCGGGGAGCTGTTTTTT. Its translation is CASSFSGQYTGELFF.

The CDR3 loop is CASGDYSGNTIYF. CDR3 nucleotides: TGTGCCAGCGGGGACTATTCTGGAAACACCATATATTTT. The chain joins TRBV9 to TRBJ1-3; D possibly corresponds to TRBD1 (5 bases). The CDR3 runs to 13 residues. V lost 7 bases and J lost 1, with 9 bases in between. Per the germline V gene, CDR1 is SGDLS and CDR2 is YYNGEE.

The chain is built from TRBV7-2 and TRBJ2-7; D is possibly TRBD2 (7 bases). V was cut by 1 base and J by 6 bases, with 10 bases left in between. Germline V lookup: CDR1 SGHTA, CDR2 FQGNSA. CDR3 length: 13 amino acids. The CDR3 region is CASSLEGGAEQYF. The CDR3 region has the DNA TGTGCCAGCAGCTTAGAGGGGGGGGCCGAGCAGTACTTC.

V gene TRBV9 combines with J gene TRBJ2-1, with D unresolved. The ends were cut back, 6 bases at V and 4 bases at J, with 17 bases in the middle. Germline values: CDR1 SGDLS, CDR2 YYNGEE. The CDR3 consists of 15 residues. CDR3 sequence reads: CASTSSRGSYNEQFF. Here the CDR3 DNA reads TGTGCCAGCACCTCCTCCCGTGGCTCTTACAATGAGCAGTTCTTC.

The chain joins TRBV9 to TRBJ1-5; no definite D call. Germline V gives CDR1 SGDLS, CDR2 YYNGEE. Deletions cut 2 bases from V and 7 bases from J, with 13 bases between. The CDR3 loop spans 14 amino acids. CDR3 nucleotide sequence: TGTGCCAGCAGCGTGGGAACAGACCGGCAGCCCCAGCATTTT. It is translated as CASSVGTDRQPQHF.

Here the CDR3 DNA reads TGTGCCACTTCGACAGGGGGCGCAACTAATGAAAAACTGTTTTTT. Its translation: CATSTGGATNEKLFF. The V call is TRBV10-3, the J call TRBJ1-4; TRBD1 agrees at 10 bases. CDR3 length: 15 amino acids. The V and J ends lost 10 bases and 0 bases, in that order; junction bases with no gene match: 5. Germline assignment: CDR1 ENHRY and CDR2 SYGVKD.

As to this clone: At the DNA level, this CDR3 is encoded by other sequences in the same sample as well. The gene calls are TRBV27 and TRBJ1-1; D ambiguous. Trimming stripped 2 bases from V and 14 bases from J, with 18 bases between. Germline CDR1 and CDR2: MNHEY and SMNVEV (reference sequence). This CDR3 comprises 13 residues. CDR3 loop: CASSLGRNTEAFF. The DNA of the CDR3 is TGTGCCAGCAGTTTAGGCAGAAACACTGAGGCCTTCTTT.

The table lists this clone with a count of one. The chain employs TRBV7-4 and TRBJ2-7, with TRBD1 identical over 7 bases. Unmatched junction bases numbered 11, after V lost 7 bases and J lost 5 bases. This CDR3 comprises 14 residues. The V gene's germline CDR1 is SGHVT and CDR2 SQSDAQ. CDR3 sequence reads: CASTNDRVLNEQYF. CDR3 bases: TGTGCCAGCACCAACGACAGGGTCCTCAACGAGCAGTACTTC.

The chain has TRBV7-8 and TRBJ2-3; D gene ambiguous. Trimming stripped 0 bases from V and 3 bases from J, with 4 bases between. The germline CDR1 and CDR2 sequences are SGHVS and FQNEAQ. CDR3 length equals 13 residues. CDR3 residues: CASSLALTDTQYF. The DNA of the CDR3 is TGTGCCAGCAGCTTAGCCTTGACAGATACGCAGTATTTT. The full variable domain, completed using reference TRBV7-8 and TRBJ2-3, is GAGVSQSPRYKVAKRGQDVALRCDPISGHVSLFWYQQALGQGPEFLTYFQNEAQLDKSGLPSDRFFAERPEGSVSTLKIQRTQQEDSAVYLCASSLALTDTQYFGPGTRLTVL.

The gene calls are TRBV29-1 and TRBJ2-5, with D perhaps given as TRBD1 or TRBD2 (6 bases each). This CDR3 has 14 amino acids. Trimming took 0 bases from V and 5 from J, leaving 13 bases between them. Germline values: CDR1 SQVTM, CDR2 ANQGSEA. The CDR3 sequence is CSVEDLTGGETQYF. The CDR3 DNA reads as TGCAGCGTTGAAGATCTGACAGGAGGGGAGACCCAGTACTTC.

V is TRBV10-3 and J is TRBJ2-1; 9 bases are a match to TRBD1. Germline CDR1 is ENHRY and CDR2 is SYGVKD. The CDR3 runs 15 residues. V trimming: 0 bases; J trimming: 5 bases; junction bases outside the gene matches: 2. CDR3 in amino acids: CAISESWDRDNEQFF. The CDR3 nucleotides read TGTGCCATCAGTGAGTCGTGGGACAGGGACAATGAGCAGTTCTTC.

This sequence joins TRBV27 and TRBJ1-2; TRBD1 agrees at 11 bases. V was clipped by 5 bases and J by 7 bases; unmatched bases: 12. The CDR3 extends over 16 amino acids. CDR1 is MNHEY and CDR2 is SMNVEV in the germline V gene (reference sequence). CDR3 region: CASSPDRDRGRFGYTF. In DNA, the CDR3 is TGTGCCAGCAGTCCAGACCGGGACAGGGGGAGATTTGGCTACACCTTC.

This clone was found a few times. V and J are TRBV20-1 and TRBJ1-1, with 7 bases matching TRBD1. The germline CDR1 and CDR2 sequences are DFQATT and SNEGSKA (reference sequence). The CDR3 is 11 amino acids. The V gene end was trimmed by 7 bases and the J gene end by 5 bases; junction bases not matched to a gene: 4. This CDR3 is CSVAGGTEAFF. Written as DNA, the CDR3 is TGCAGTGTTGCAGGGGGAACTGAAGCTTTCTTT.

The CDR3 region has the DNA TGTGCCAGCAGCTTATTGACAAACAATGAGCAGTTCTTC. Amino acids: CASSLLTNNEQFF. The chain uses TRBV7-2 and TRBJ2-1, with D unresolved. The CDR3 is made up of 13 amino acids. V shed 2 bases and J shed 5 bases, with 7 bases lying between them. CDR1 is SGHTA and CDR2 is FQGNSA in the germline V gene. The entire variable domain, with the rest obtained from reference TRBV7-2 and TRBJ2-1, is as follows: GAGVSQSPSNKVTEKGKDVELRCDPISGHTALYWYRQSLGQGLEFLIYFQGNSAPDKSGLPSDRFSAERTGGSVSTLTIQRTQQEDSAVYLCASSLLTNNEQFFGPGTRLTVL.

V and J are TRBV19 and TRBJ1-5; 9 bases line up with TRBD1. The CDR3 is 17 amino acids. Unmatched junction bases numbered 13, after V lost 4 bases and J lost 6 bases. Germline V gene data show CDR1 as LNHDA and CDR2 as SQIVND (reference sequence). CDR3 residues: CASSRSLNRGLGQPQHF. CDR3 nucleotide sequence: TGTGCCAGTAGTAGGTCCCTTAACAGGGGGCTTGGTCAGCCCCAGCATTTT.

This clone is medium-sized within its sample. J is TRBJ2-4 and V is TRBV9; 8 nucleotides agree with TRBD2. This CDR3 has 16 amino acids. V was pared by 4 bases and J by 1 base, with 7 bases of the junction left unmatched. Per germline, CDR1 SGDLS and CDR2 YYNGEE. The CDR3 spells CASSPNRGGAKNIQYF. DNA for the CDR3: TGTGCCAGCAGCCCCAATCGCGGGGGGGCCAAAAACATTCAGTACTTC. The full variable domain, completed using reference TRBV9 and TRBJ2-4, is DSGVTQTPKHLITATGQRVTLRCSPRSGDLSVYWYQQSLDQGLQFLIQYYNGEERAKGNILERFSAQQFPDLHSELNLSSLELGDSALYFCASSPNRGGAKNIQYFGAGTRLSVL.

V and J are TRBV7-2 and TRBJ1-6; no definite D call. The CDR3 covers 16 residues. Germline CDR1 reads SGHTA; CDR2 reads FQGNSA. The germline V and J ends were trimmed by 0 bases and 2 bases, with 8 bases remaining between them. The CDR3 sequence is CASSLAGSAYNSPLHF. CDR3 sequence (DNA): TGTGCCAGCAGCTTAGCGGGCAGTGCCTATAATTCACCCCTCCACTTT. The variable domain in full, completed from reference TRBV7-2 and TRBJ1-6, reads GAGVSQSPSNKVTEKGKDVELRCDPISGHTALYWYRQSLGQGLEFLIYFQGNSAPDKSGLPSDRFSAERTGGSVSTLTIQRTQQEDSAVYLCASSLAGSAYNSPLHFGNGTRLTVT.

For this clone: This same CDR3 is encoded by further DNA sequences in the sample. This rearrangement joins TRBV9 to TRBJ2-3, with D maybe TRBD1 (5 bases). The germline V gene encodes CDR1 SGDLS and CDR2 YYNGEE. The CDR3 has 15 amino acids. V was pared by 0 bases and J by 2 bases, with 10 bases between. CDR3 nucleotides: TGTGCCAGCAGCGTAGATGGGGCAATCACAGATACGCAGTATTTT. Amino acid sequence: CASSVDGAITDTQYF.

The chain uses TRBV27 and TRBJ1-1, with a possible D match to TRBD1 (5 bases). Germline V lookup: CDR1 MNHEY, CDR2 SMNVEV (reference sequence). Trimming took off 8 bases at V and 8 bases at J, with 18 bases between the two ends. This CDR3 has 13 residues. The CDR3 nucleotides are TGTGCCAGCCGTAGCGGGGCAGCTACCGAAGCTTTCTTT. Translated, it gives CASRSGAATEAFF.